The T cell receptor beta chain described here comes from a study of shared clonotypes between healthy human individuals. Study summary: A few men and two women, aged 18 to 49, were donors.

Per the authors' pipeline: ImmunoSEQ output held junction-only sequences without quality scores, so filtering differed. Clones were sequenced by immunoSEQ multiplex PCR, and TCRdb holds only the in-frame ones, with some missing. D and trimming were read from the DNA, whereas the V and J calls and clone size are those reported in that table. The table records roughly 500,000 clones, 75% to 85% of them present only once. Findings of the study overall: Donor scarcity curtailed the genetic and exposure-history diversity represented herein.

Concerning this clone: Its specificity is not known.

The ends lost 2 bases at V and 4 bases at J; junction bases unmatched: 5. CDR1 and CDR2 from the germline V gene are MNHNY and SVGAGI (reference sequence). The CDR3 is 16 amino acids. Material for sequencing was PBMCs. The source is a woman aged 40 to 50 in good health. Some clones in this sample may be carry-over from other donors' samples. The chain recombines TRBV6-6 with TRBJ2-2, with TRBD1 identical over 9 bases. The CDR3 DNA follows: TGTGCCAGCAGTTACGGGACAGGGAAGGGCACCGGGGAGCTGTTTTTT. As protein: CASSYGTGKGTGELFF.